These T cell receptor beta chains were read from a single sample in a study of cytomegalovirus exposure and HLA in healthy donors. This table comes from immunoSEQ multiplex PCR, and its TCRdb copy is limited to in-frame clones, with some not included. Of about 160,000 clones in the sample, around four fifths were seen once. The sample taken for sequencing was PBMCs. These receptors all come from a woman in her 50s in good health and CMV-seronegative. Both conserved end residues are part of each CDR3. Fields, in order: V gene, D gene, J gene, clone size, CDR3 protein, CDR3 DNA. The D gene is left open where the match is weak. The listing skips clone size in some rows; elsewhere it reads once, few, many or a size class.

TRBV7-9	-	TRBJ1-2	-	CASSSGGGGLRYGYTF	TGTGCCAGCAGCTCGGGGGGAGGAGGACTGAGGTATGGCTACACCTTC
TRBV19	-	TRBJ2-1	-	CASSISPPTSYNEQFF	TGTGCCAGTAGTATCTCCCCCCCAACTTCCTACAATGAGCAGTTCTTC
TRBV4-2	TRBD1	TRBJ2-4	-	CASRGQGALGGNIQYF	TGTGCCAGCCGGGGACAGGGGGCTCTCGGAGGAAACATTCAGTACTTC
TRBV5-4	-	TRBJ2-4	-	CASSFQGTKNIQYF	TGTGCCAGCAGCTTTCAGGGAACAAAAAACATTCAGTACTTC
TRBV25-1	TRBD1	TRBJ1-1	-	CASSVQGVTEAFF	TGTGCCAGCAGTGTACAGGGGGTGACTGAAGCTTTCTTT
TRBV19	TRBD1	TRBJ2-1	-	CASRDRGLLYNEQFF	TGTGCCAGCCGAGACAGGGGGCTTCTCTACAATGAGCAGTTCTTC
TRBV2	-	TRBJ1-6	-	CASSATVVSSYNSPLHF	TGTGCCAGCAGCGCGACAGTCGTTTCCTCCTATAATTCACCCCTCCACTTT
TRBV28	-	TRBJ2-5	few	CASTRGGETQYF	TGTGCCAGCACAAGGGGGGGTGAGACCCAGTACTTC
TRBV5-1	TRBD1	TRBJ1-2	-	CASSREPGQGDYGYTF	TGCGCCAGCAGCAGAGAACCGGGACAGGGGGACTATGGCTACACCTTC
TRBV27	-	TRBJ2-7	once	CASSYSYEQYF	TGTGCCAGCTCCTACTCCTACGAGCAGTACTTC